This TCR beta chain was documented in a study of Graves' ophthalmopathy and Graves' hyperthyroidism. General study findings and limits: Most thyroid clonotypes with frequency above 0.001 were detected in blood too.

Transcripts of RNA were the source for amplifying TCR beta CDR3 regions. An opening RT-PCR round employed HTBI primers and preceded a second-round multiplex PCR. TCRdb passed the multiplex PCR reads through MiXCR, listing each CDR3 protein once. The profile shows approximately 700,000 distinct CDR3 sequences, approximately 39% of them singletons. In regard to this clonotype: The target antigen is unknown.

The CDR3 sequence is 16 residues long. The J segment lost 3 bases and the V segment lost 6 bases, leaving 14 bases of the junction unmatched. Germline lookup yields CDR1 DFQATT and CDR2 SNEGSKA (reference sequence). Sequencing was carried out using peripheral blood. The chain combines TRBV20-1 with TRBJ2-7; 10 nucleotides align to TRBD1. This TCR was recovered from an adult man with Graves' ophthalmopathy. The CDR3 coding sequence is TGCAGTGCCATTAGAGCCGGGACAGGGGTCTTCTACGAGCAGTACTTC. Its protein product is CSAIRAGTGVFYEQYF.